This record concerns one T cell receptor (beta chain) sequence. Its antigen is not identified. The data were obtained in a study of T cell repertoires in ileal Crohn's disease. Study conclusions and caveats: Every patient over 26.8% clonality showed endoscopic recurrence.

Clones were sequenced by immunoSEQ multiplex PCR, and TCRdb holds only the in-frame ones, with some missing. The sample includes around 7,000 clones, approximately 80% of them seen just once. The CDR3 is 15 residues long. Germline CDR1 and CDR2: SGHRS and YFSETQ. V was cut by 7 bases and J by 3 bases, with 20 bases left in between. Time point in this sample: inflamed ileum from the surgical specimen. This rearrangement joins TRBV5-1 to TRBJ2-7; tentative D call: TRBD2 (6 bases). This receptor was identified in an adult with Crohn's disease. The sequencing sample was made of ileal tissue. Here the CDR3 reads CASARGSAGSYEQYF. CDR3 bases: TGCGCCAGCGCCCGTGGGTCGGCGGGGAGCTACGAGCAGTACTTC.